The 11 T cell receptor beta chains below were found in one sample sequenced in a study of blood T cells in healthy people across ages. PCR was performed a second time for roughly 6 to 12 cycles using a sample-barcoded 5' primer and a J-beta primer mix. In TCRdb, the 5' RACE reads were re-called with MiXCR into one record per CDR3 protein. Of approximately 780,000 distinct CDR3 sequences in the sample, approximately 24% were seen once. This sample was also put to use in a study of T cells of mothers and their children.

Sequenced input: blood. Receptors were obtained from a boy aged 5 to 17 in good health.

This clonotype has just one count. The CDR3: CSASRLAGELYEQYF. The CDR3, as DNA: TGCAGTGCTAGTAGGCTAGCGGGGGAGCTCTACGAGCAGTACTTC. The chain carries TRBV20-1 and TRBJ2-5, with 10 nucleotides matching TRBD2. The end of the DNA fits TRBJ2-7 better, so the J call may be wrong. This CDR3 has 15 amino acids. CDR1 and CDR2 (germline): DFQATT, SNEGSKA (reference sequence).

The chain recombines TRBV3-1 with TRBJ2-5, with 8 nucleotides matching TRBD2. V lost 6 bases to trimming and J lost 3 bases; unmatched junction nucleotides: 15. CDR1 and CDR2 from the germline V gene are LGHDT and YNNKEL (reference sequence). The CDR3 is 17 amino acids. This CDR3 is CASSLRERGGQEETQYF. CDR3 bases: TGTGCCAGCAGTCTGAGGGAACGGGGGGGCCAGGAAGAGACCCAGTACTTC.

This rearrangement joins TRBV12-3 or TRBV12-4 to TRBJ2-5; no firm D call. V was cut by 6 bases and J by 11 bases, with 22 bases left in between. The CDR3 has 14 amino acids. The CDR3 DNA follows: TGTGCCAGCAGCTATGACAAGGCCCGCCCTGGGCAGTACTTC. Protein: CASSYDKARPGQYF.

The chain combines TRBV5-1 with TRBJ1-2; D is unresolved. Germline V gene sequence: CDR1 SGHRS, CDR2 YFSETQ. Deletions cut 0 bases from V and 5 bases from J, with 11 bases between. The CDR3 is 14 residues long. The CDR3 reads CASSLDEGLYGYTF. The CDR3 DNA sequence: TGCGCCAGCAGCTTGGACGAGGGCCTATATGGCTACACCTTC.

The rearrangement joins TRBV12-5 to TRBJ2-1, with 7 nucleotides matching TRBD1. The end of the DNA aligns better with TRBJ2-7, so the J call may be wrong. The CDR3 totals 12 residues. Germline V gives CDR1 LGHNT, CDR2 FRNRAP. For the CDR3, the DNA is TGTGCTAGTGGCAGACAGGGACACGAGCAGTACTTC. This encodes CASGRQGHEQYF.

The CDR3 DNA reads TGTGCCAGCAGCTTGTTCGGACAGGGGAACTACGAGCAGTACTTC. It translates to CASSLFGQGNYEQYF. The chain recombines TRBV5-5 with TRBJ2-7, with 9 bases fitting TRBD1. The CDR3 loop spans 15 amino acids. CDR1 is SGHKS, CDR2 YYEKEE, per germline (reference sequence). With V trimmed by 1 base and J by 3 bases, 5 bases remained unmatched.

The chain employs TRBV5-1 and TRBJ2-4, with D unclear. The CDR3 totals 15 residues. CDR1 and CDR2 from the germline V gene are SGHRS and YFSETQ. V was shortened by 0 bases and J by 0 bases, with 7 bases between the two germline ends. Here the CDR3 DNA reads TGCGCCAGCAGCTTGGACTTAATAGCCAAAAACATTCAGTACTTC. Amino acid sequence: CASSLDLIAKNIQYF.

This clonotype appeared a few times. V and J are TRBV4-1 and TRBJ2-5, with unresolved D. Between the trimmed V and J ends, which lost 0 bases and 2 bases, there was a span of 7 bases. The germline V gene has CDR1 MGHRA and CDR2 YSYEKL. The CDR3 length is 14 residues. Here the CDR3 reads CASSQDYGQETQYF. For the CDR3, the DNA is TGCGCCAGCAGCCAAGATTACGGGCAAGAGACCCAGTACTTC.

This clonotype was found a few times. The chain combines TRBV6-5 with TRBJ2-5; no reliable D call. Germline loops: CDR1 MNHEY, CDR2 SVGAGI. V was clipped by 8 bases and J by 2 bases, with 9 bases between them. The CDR3 length is 12 residues. The CDR3, as DNA: TGTGCCAGCGGGCCACAGCAAGAGACCCAGTACTTC. It encodes CASGPQQETQYF.

V gene TRBV11-2 combines with J gene TRBJ1-4; D is undetermined. Germline V gene data show CDR1 as SGHAT and CDR2 as FQNNGV. CDR3 length: 17 amino acids. V was clipped by 4 bases and J by 3 bases, with 18 bases between them. The CDR3 DNA sequence: TGTGCCAGCAGCTCGTGGCCCCGGAGACCTTCTAATGAAAAACTGTTTTTT. Amino acids: CASSSWPRRPSNEKLFF.

This clonotype was seen a few times. This sequence joins TRBV20-1 and TRBJ2-5; TRBD2 aligns across 11 bases. The J call could be wrong; TRBJ2-7 is a better fit for the DNA end. This CDR3 has 17 residues. Germline V gene lookup returns CDR1 DFQATT and CDR2 SNEGSKA (reference sequence). In DNA, the CDR3 is TGCAGTGCTAGAGATCAAGGGGGTCTAGCGGGGGGCTACGAGCAGTACTTC. Amino acids: CSARDQGGLAGGYEQYF.